A selection of T cell receptor beta chains follows, all from one sample in a study of early T cells in non-severe SARS-CoV-2 infection. TCRdb called the 5' RACE reads again in MiXCR, with one record for every CDR3 protein. This sample has more than 65,000 distinct CDR3 sequences; approximately 15% occur once, and the top ten carry nearly 4%. This specimen was whole blood, taken at baseline. The receptor set was obtained from an adult who was a healthcare worker with PCR-confirmed SARS-CoV-2 infection or an uninfected control (not recorded which). Both conserved end residues are part of each CDR3. Fields, in order: J gene, CDR3 length, clone size, D gene, V gene, CDR3 DNA, CDR3 protein. A D gene is named only where the DNA matches it firmly. A clone size is listed for some rows: how often the clone was seen (once, few, many), or a class if it is expanded.

TRBJ2-1,14,NA,NA,TRBV5-6,TGTGCCAGCAGCTTCTCTAGTTCCTACAATGAGCAGTTCTTC,CASSFSSSYNEQFF
TRBJ2-7,14,many,TRBD1,TRBV20-1,TGCAGTGCTCCATCCCCCGGGACAGGGGACGAGCAGTACTTC,CSAPSPGTGDEQYF
TRBJ2-7,14,few,TRBD1,TRBV27,TGTGCCAGCAGTCCGAGGGACAGCTCCTACGAGCAGTACTTC,CASSPRDSSYEQYF
TRBJ2-5,13,NA,NA,TRBV5-1,TGCGCCAGCAGCCGAGATAACCAAGAGACCCAGTACTTC,CASSRDNQETQYF
TRBJ1-1,15,few,TRBD1,TRBV29-1,TGCAGCGTTGAGACCCGACAGGGGGGAAGTACTGAAGCTTTCTTT,CSVETRQGGSTEAFF
TRBJ1-2,16,many,TRBD1,TRBV19,TGTGCCAGTAGTCTCCTACCCGGGACAGCCTCGGGGGGCTACACCTTC,CASSLLPGTASGGYTF
TRBJ2-7,13,many,TRBD1,TRBV20-1,TGCAGTGCTAGGGGACAGGGGTCCTACGAGCAGTACTTC,CSARGQGSYEQYF
TRBJ2-1,17,few,TRBD2,TRBV7-9,TGTGCCAGCTGCGACGCTAGCGGGAGGTTCAGGAGCTATGAGCAGTTCTTC,CASCDASGRFRSYEQFF
TRBJ2-3,16,few,TRBD2,TRBV11-2,TGTGCCAGCAGCTTAGTCGCGGGAGGGCCTTCAGATACGCAGTATTTT,CASSLVAGGPSDTQYF
TRBJ2-1,19,few,TRBD2,TRBV7-2,TGTGCCAGCAGCCTATCCGGGACTAGCGTACCGAGCTCCTACAATGAGCAGTTCTTC,CASSLSGTSVPSSYNEQFF
TRBJ2-7,12,few,NA,TRBV9,TGTGCCAGCAGCCCCGCGCCCAACGAGCAGTACTTC,CASSPAPNEQYF
TRBJ2-6,16,many,NA,TRBV15,TGTGCCACCAGCAGAGATACGGGTTCTGGGGCCAACGTCCTGACTTTC,CATSRDTGSGANVLTF
TRBJ1-1,13,many,NA,TRBV25-1,TGTGCCAGCAGTGAATATCGGACAGATCAAGCTTTCTTT,CASSEYRTDQAFF
TRBJ2-6,16,many,NA,TRBV3-1,TGTGCCAGCAGCCAAGGGACGGGCTCTGGGGCCAACGTCCTGACTTTC,CASSQGTGSGANVLTF
TRBJ2-1,16,NA,NA,TRBV20-1,TGCAGTGCTCCGGGCGCAGAGGCAATGGGGTACAATGAGCAGTTCTTC,CSAPGAEAMGYNEQFF
TRBJ1-1,14,NA,NA,TRBV20-1,TGCAGTGCCGCGGACAGCGCCAAGAACACTGAAGCTTTCTTT,CSAADSAKNTEAFF
TRBJ2-1,15,NA,TRBD2,TRBV27,TGTGCCAGCAGTCCCCTGGGACTACGCGAGGAGGAGCAGTTCTTC,CASSPLGLREEEQFF
TRBJ2-5,15,few,TRBD2,TRBV20-1,TGCAGTGCTAGAGATACGGGGACTAGCGGAGAGACCCAGTACTTC,CSARDTGTSGETQYF
TRBJ2-6,16,NA,TRBD1,TRBV2,TGTGCCAGCAGCGATCAGGGGGCCCCTGGGGCCAACGTCCTGACTTTC,CASSDQGAPGANVLTF
TRBJ2-1,12,NA,NA,TRBV20-1,TGCAGTGCCCAGGGAGGACATCGGGAGCAGTTCTTC,CSAQGGHREQFF
TRBJ1-1,12,NA,NA,TRBV10-3,TGTGCCATCGGAACTTTGAACACTGAAGCTTTCTTT,CAIGTLNTEAFF
TRBJ1-1,13,few,NA,TRBV7-8,TGTGCCAGCAGCTTAGAGGAACAGATTGAAGCTTTCTTT,CASSLEEQIEAFF
TRBJ2-3,14,NA,NA,TRBV20-1,TGCAGTGCTAGAAAGTTAGAGGGCACAGATACGCAGTATTTT,CSARKLEGTDTQYF
TRBJ2-1,18,few,NA,TRBV4-1,TGCGCCAGCAGCCTATACCCTTCTGTTAGCGCGACGTTGGATGAGCAGTTCTTC,CASSLYPSVSATLDEQFF
TRBJ2-3,11,once,NA,TRBV2,TGTGCCAGCACCATCTCGTCTACGCAGTATTTT,CASTISSTQYF
TRBJ2-5,14,NA,NA,TRBV10-1,TGCGCCAGCAGTGAGTCGGGGTCTCAAGAGACCCAGTACTTC,CASSESGSQETQYF
TRBJ1-5,14,many,NA,TRBV27,TGTGCCAGCAGTTTGGGGGGTAGCAATCAGCCCCAGCATTTT,CASSLGGSNQPQHF
TRBJ2-3,16,NA,TRBD2,TRBV7-9,TGTGCCAGCAGCCGGCGGGGGGGAAGCGGCACAGATACGCAGTATTTT,CASSRRGGSGTDTQYF
TRBJ2-4,15,few,NA,TRBV12-3/TRBV12-4,TGTGCCAGCAGTCCCGCCGTTCGCGCCAAAAACATTCAGTACTTC,CASSPAVRAKNIQYF
TRBJ2-7,16,NA,TRBD2,TRBV4-2,TGTGCCAGCAGCCAAGATGGGAGCGGGACGCACTACGAGCAGTACTTC,CASSQDGSGTHYEQYF
TRBJ2-3,16,once,TRBD2,TRBV28,TGTGCCAGCAGTTCCCGACTAGCGGGAGATGCAGATACGCAGTATTTT,CASSSRLAGDADTQYF
TRBJ2-1,13,few,NA,TRBV18,TGTGCCAGCTCACCACCAATACAGCCTGAGCAGTTCTTC,CASSPPIQPEQFF
TRBJ1-6,15,NA,NA,TRBV9,TGTGCCAGCAGCGTAGAGACATCCCTTAATTCACCCCTCCACTTT,CASSVETSLNSPLHF
TRBJ2-7,14,once,TRBD1,TRBV6-5,TGTGCCAGCAGTTCCCCGGGACAGAGGTACGAGCAGTACTTC,CASSSPGQRYEQYF
TRBJ2-5,15,NA,TRBD1,TRBV3-1,TGTGCCAGCAGCCAAGGGACAGGGGGTTTTGAGACCCAGTACTTC,CASSQGTGGFETQYF
TRBJ2-7,15,few,NA,TRBV18,TGTGCCAGCCAATCCTCTTCGGACAACTCCTACGAGCAGTACTTC,CASQSSSDNSYEQYF
TRBJ2-7,16,NA,TRBD1,TRBV4-2,TGTGCCAGCAACCAAGAGTCAAACAGGGGATACTACGAGCAGTACTTC,CASNQESNRGYYEQYF